These 4 T cell receptor beta chains originate from one sample sequenced in a study of T cells in Graves' hyperthyroidism and ophthalmopathy. RNA transcripts yielded amplified TCR beta CDR3 regions. HTBI primers were used for first-round RT-PCR of the TCR CDR3. Each CDR3 protein gets one entry after TCRdb re-called the multiplex PCR reads with MiXCR. The sample consists of fewer than 550,000 distinct CDR3 sequences, around a quarter of them appearing once. The sequenced material came from blood. These receptors were collected from a woman in her twenties or thirties with Graves' ophthalmopathy.

V usage is TRBV5-1 and J usage is TRBJ1-1; TRBD1 agrees at 8 bases. The CDR3 loop spans 16 amino acids. With 4 bases clipped from V and 3 bases from J, the junction kept 11 bases outside the gene matches. Germline CDR1 is SGHRS and CDR2 is YFSETQ. The CDR3 DNA follows: TGCGCCAGCAGCGGAACGGCAGGGGGCAGGGACACTGAAGCTTTCTTT. It yields the protein CASSGTAGGRDTEAFF.

This clonotype appeared a few times. V gene TRBV4-1 combines with J gene TRBJ2-2; no clear D. This CDR3 is 14 amino acids long. V was shortened by 1 base and J by 5 bases, with 8 bases between the two germline ends. The germline V gene encodes CDR1 MGHRA and CDR2 YSYEKL. CDR3 loop: CASSQGDGTGELFF. The CDR3 nucleotides read TGCGCCAGCAGCCAAGGGGATGGGACCGGGGAGCTGTTTTTT.

The table lists this clonotype with a few counts. The V call is TRBV3-1, the J call TRBJ1-6; 7 nucleotides agree with TRBD1. CDR1 and CDR2 (germline): LGHDT, YNNKEL (reference sequence). The CDR3 runs to 13 residues. V shed 3 bases and J 8 bases; nucleotides not matched to a gene: 1. In DNA, the CDR3 is TGTGCCAGCAGCCAGCAGGGGGATTCACCCCTCCACTTT. This gives the protein CASSQQGDSPLHF.

This sequence joins TRBV6-1 and TRBJ2-5; 9 nucleotides agree with TRBD1. V gave up 6 bases and J gave up 5 bases; unmatched junction bases: 10. This CDR3 has 15 residues. Germline V lookup: CDR1 MNHNS, CDR2 SASEGT. The CDR3 nucleotides are TGTGCCAGCAGCGCCGAGCGGACAGGGGAGGAGACCCAGTACTTC. Its protein product is CASSAERTGEETQYF.